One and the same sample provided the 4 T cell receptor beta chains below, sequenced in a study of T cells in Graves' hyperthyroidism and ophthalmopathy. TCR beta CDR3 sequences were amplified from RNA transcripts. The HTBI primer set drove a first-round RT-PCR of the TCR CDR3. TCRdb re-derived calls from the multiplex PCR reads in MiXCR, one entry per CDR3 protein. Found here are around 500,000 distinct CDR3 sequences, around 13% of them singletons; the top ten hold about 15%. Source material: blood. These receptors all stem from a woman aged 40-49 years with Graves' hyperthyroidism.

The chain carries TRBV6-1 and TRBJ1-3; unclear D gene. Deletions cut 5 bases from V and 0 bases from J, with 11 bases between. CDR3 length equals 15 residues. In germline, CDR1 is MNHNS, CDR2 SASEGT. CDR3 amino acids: CASSNLQSSGNTIYF. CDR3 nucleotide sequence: TGTGCCAGCAGTAACCTACAGAGCTCTGGAAACACCATATATTTT.

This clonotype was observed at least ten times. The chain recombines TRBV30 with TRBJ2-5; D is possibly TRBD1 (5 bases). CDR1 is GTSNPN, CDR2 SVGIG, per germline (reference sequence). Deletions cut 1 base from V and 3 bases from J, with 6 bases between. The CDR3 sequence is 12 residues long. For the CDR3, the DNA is TGTGCCTGGAGTGAAGGGGAAGAGACCCAGTACTTC. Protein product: CAWSEGEETQYF.

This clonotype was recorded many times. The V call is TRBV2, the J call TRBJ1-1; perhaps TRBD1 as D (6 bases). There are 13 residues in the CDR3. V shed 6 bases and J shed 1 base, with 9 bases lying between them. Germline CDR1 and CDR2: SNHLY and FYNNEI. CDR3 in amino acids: CASSTGSNTEAFF. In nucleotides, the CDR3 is TGTGCCAGCAGCACAGGGTCGAACACTGAAGCTTTCTTT. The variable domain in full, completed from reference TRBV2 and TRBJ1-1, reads EPEVTQTPSHQVTQMGQEVILRCVPISNHLYFYWYRQILGQKVEFLVSFYNNEISEKSEIFDDQFSVERPDGSNFTLKIRSTKLEDSAMYFCASSTGSNTEAFFGQGTRLTVV.

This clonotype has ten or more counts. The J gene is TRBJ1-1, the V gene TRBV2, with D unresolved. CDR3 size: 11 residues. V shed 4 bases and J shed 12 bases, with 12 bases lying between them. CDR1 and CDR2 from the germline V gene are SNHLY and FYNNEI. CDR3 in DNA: TGTGCCAGCAGTGTACAGCGGCAGACTTTCTTT. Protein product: CASSVQRQTFF.